This TCR beta chain was documented in a study of CD8+CD57+ T cells in acquired aplastic anemia. Whole-study context: Sorted CD4+ and CD8+ cells gave an average of roughly 3.2 ug of DNA. Broader study findings: Some 28 sequences, all CD8+ CDR3, were shared between patients and controls.

Genomic DNA provided the template from which TCR beta VDJ and CDR3 profiles were obtained. Via MiXCR, TCRdb re-called the reads, giving one row per CDR3 protein. Of hundreds of thousands of distinct CDR3 sequences in the sample, about two thirds were seen once. CDR3 length equals 14 residues. CDR1 is SNHLY and CDR2 is FYNNEI in the germline V gene. Trimming removed 6 bases at V and 3 bases at J, with 14 bases between. In the case of this clonotype: The antigen remains undetermined.

This rearrangement joins TRBV2 to TRBJ1-2, with no clear D. This TCR derives from a human donor in good health, serving as a control. The specimen sequenced was sorted CD4+, CD8+, or CD8+CD57+ T cells (not recorded which) from PBMCs. As DNA, the CDR3 is TGTGCCAGCAGACCAGACCGGAGAGACTATGGCTACACCTTC. Residues: CASRPDRRDYGYTF. The variable domain in full, completed from reference TRBV2 and TRBJ1-2, reads EPEVTQTPSHQVTQMGQEVILRCVPISNHLYFYWYRQILGQKVEFLVSFYNNEISEKSEIFDDQFSVERPDGSNFTLKIRSTKLEDSAMYFCASRPDRRDYGYTFGSGTRLTVV.